The entry that follows covers one T cell receptor beta chain sequence. The target antigen is unknown. This entry is derived from a study of siplizumab effects on memory and regulatory T cells. Each sample contributed roughly 10^5 TCR templates to the assay. Using immunoSEQ multiplex PCR, the repertoire was profiled, and TCRdb retains in-frame clones only, with some absent. The repertoire consists of some 110,000 clones, with over 90% occurring once and the leading ten covering 0.55% to 0.8%. The V gene's germline CDR1 is SGDLS and CDR2 YYNGEE. The CDR3 consists of 15 residues. Trimming cost V 4 bases and J 4 bases; bases outside gene matches: 10. Study-wide findings and caveats: No more than a minor fraction of alloreactive clones could be traced back to unstimulated subsets. The majority of clones, roughly 75-97% of proliferating CD4+ or CD8+ clones, lacked an assignable naive or memory phenotype. Siplizumab produced a significant drop in alloreactive sequences attributable to unstimulated CD4+ memory cells.

This chain joins TRBV9 and TRBJ1-2, with 7 bases fitting TRBD1. This TCR came from a human donor in good health. Input material: Tregs sorted from blood. In DNA form, the CDR3 reads TGTGCCAGCAGCCCGAGGGAGGGGGCTTTCTATGGCTACACCTTC. Its translation: CASSPREGAFYGYTF.